This TCR beta chain was obtained from a study of blood T cell repertoires in COVID-19. The germline V gene encodes CDR1 SGHAT and CDR2 FQNNGV. J gave up 6 bases and V 3 bases, and 1 base lay outside the gene matches. The CDR3 contains 12 residues. Here immunoSEQ multiplex PCR was the method, and the copy in TCRdb shows in-frame clones only, minus some. The sample records about 300,000 clones, roughly 91% being singletons. Sequenced material: peripheral blood. The chain is built from TRBV11-2 and TRBJ1-1, with TRBD1 identical over 7 bases. This receptor was obtained from a woman in her 30s with COVID-19, enrolled during active disease. The DNA for the CDR3 is TGTGCCAGCAGCTTTCAGGGGGCTGAAGCTTTCTTT. Translation: CASSFQGAEAFF.